This T cell receptor (beta chain) was sequenced in a study of cytomegalovirus exposure and HLA in healthy donors. The study sampled nominally healthy donors, though unrecorded immune exposures were likely. The PCR used 60 Vbeta and 13 Jbeta primers. Only in-frame clones appear in the TCRdb table, and some are missing; sequencing was by immunoSEQ multiplex PCR. The sample yields around 68,000 clones, 85% seen once. CDR1 and CDR2 from the germline V gene are MNHNS and SASEGT. V was shortened by 0 bases and J by 6 bases, with 15 bases between the two germline ends. The CDR3 totals 16 residues. The chain carries TRBV6-1 and TRBJ1-5, with a tentative D call TRBD1 (6 bases). Sequencing was performed on PBMCs. This receptor was identified in a female donor in good health and CMV-seronegative. The CDR3 is CASSEAATGYGQPQHF. The CDR3 DNA is TGTGCCAGCAGTGAAGCGGCTACAGGGTACGGTCAGCCCCAGCATTTT.